The 12 T cell receptor beta chains reported below all come from one sample, sequenced in a study of HIV-infected patients and healthy controls. TCRdb redid the calling of the 5' RACE reads with MiXCR, one entry per CDR3 protein. The data show 65,000 to 70,000 distinct CDR3 sequences, approximately 16% seen once. The specimen was CD4+ T cells from blood. These TCRs come from a human donor in good health.

Worth noting for this clonotype: A read error is possible here, since a much larger clone lies one base away. The V call is TRBV18, the J call TRBJ1-5; D perhaps matches TRBD1 (6 bases). Trimming took 5 bases from V and 4 from J, leaving 15 bases between them. Germline V gene lookup returns CDR1 KGHSH and CDR2 LQKENI. CDR3 length: 15 residues. As DNA, the CDR3 is TGTGCCAGCTCATCAACAGGACAGTATAATCAGCCCCAGCATTTT. This gives the protein CASSSTGQYNQPQHF.

DNA of the CDR3: TGTGCCAGCAGAAAACAGACCGGGGCCCTACTAGCCAAAAACATTCAGTACTTC. This encodes CASRKQTGALLAKNIQYF. V is TRBV6-2 or TRBV6-3 and J is TRBJ2-4, with D perhaps being TRBD1 or TRBD2 (5 bases each). There are 18 residues in the CDR3. Germline loops: CDR1 MNHEY, CDR2 SVGEGT. V was trimmed by 6 bases and J by 0 bases, leaving 21 bases between them.

This clonotype has just a few counts. The chain couples TRBV5-1 to TRBJ1-6, with unresolved D. V was pared by 0 bases and J by 7 bases, with 5 bases between. Germline V gives CDR1 SGHRS, CDR2 YFSETQ. CDR3 size: 13 residues. CDR3 coding DNA: TGCGCCAGCAGCTTGGAACCGAATTCACCCCTCCACTTT. Translation gives CASSLEPNSPLHF.

The V and J genes are TRBV25-1 and TRBJ2-5, with D possibly TRBD1 on 5 matching bases. The CDR3 runs 14 residues. V lost 3 bases and J lost 5, with 13 bases in between. Germline V gene data show CDR1 as MGHDK and CDR2 as SYGVNS. In nucleotides, the CDR3 is TGTGCCAGCAGTGACCCGCAGGGCAGGGAGACCCAGTACTTC. Its translation is CASSDPQGRETQYF. The variable domain in full, completed from reference TRBV25-1 and TRBJ2-5, reads EADIYQTPRYLVIGTGKKITLECSQTMGHDKMYWYQQDPGMELHLIHYSYGVNSTEKGDLSSESTVSRIRTEHFPLTLESARPSHTSQYLCASSDPQGRETQYFGPGTRLLVL.

This clonotype was counted only a few times. The chain recombines TRBV20-1 with TRBJ1-1; TRBD1 is a possible D gene (6 bases). Germline CDR1 is DFQATT and CDR2 is SNEGSKA (reference sequence). Trimming stripped 8 bases from V and 4 bases from J, with 11 bases between. The CDR3 length is 11 residues. CDR3 in amino acids: CSSRGGTEAFF. The CDR3 nucleotides are TGCAGTTCCCGAGGGGGCACTGAAGCTTTCTTT.

The V gene is TRBV10-3, the J gene TRBJ2-5; maybe TRBD2 (6 bases). Deletions cut 2 bases from V and 6 bases from J, with 13 bases between. This CDR3 has 14 residues. Per germline, CDR1 ENHRY and CDR2 SYGVKD. In DNA, the CDR3 is TGTGCCATCAGTGAGGCTAGCGCAGAAAAGACCCAGTACTTC. Its protein product is CAISEASAEKTQYF.

In this sample, this clonotype turned up a few times. The CDR3 reads CASSQSGTANTGELFF. The CDR3, as DNA: TGCGCCAGCAGCCAATCCGGGACAGCGAACACCGGGGAGCTGTTTTTT. The rearrangement links TRBV4-3 to TRBJ2-2; 7 bases agree with TRBD1. V dropped 2 bases and J dropped 0; count of bases not matched to a gene: 3. The CDR3 extends over 16 amino acids. Germline values: CDR1 LGHNA, CDR2 YSLEER.

The rearrangement joins TRBV2 to TRBJ1-1; perhaps TRBD1 as D (5 bases). Trimming stripped 7 bases from V and 1 base from J, with 16 bases between. The germline V gene has CDR1 SNHLY and CDR2 FYNNEI. CDR3 size: 15 residues. Here the CDR3 reads CASTISGLKNTEAFF. DNA of the CDR3: TGTGCCAGCACAATCTCGGGACTCAAGAACACTGAAGCTTTCTTT.

The chain joins TRBV5-1 to TRBJ1-2; no clear D gene. The germline gives CDR1 SGHRS, CDR2 YFSETQ. The CDR3 runs to 15 residues. Trimming took off 3 bases at V and 0 bases at J, with 12 bases between the two ends. The CDR3 DNA follows: TGCGCCAGCAGCTGGGAACGGGGAACTAACTATGGCTACACCTTC. Its protein is CASSWERGTNYGYTF.

This clonotype occurred a few times. V gene TRBV30 combines with J gene TRBJ2-5; 7 bases are shared with TRBD2. The CDR3 runs 14 residues. Germline loops: CDR1 GTSNPN, CDR2 SVGIG (reference sequence). J gave up 3 bases and V 3 bases, and 7 bases lay outside the gene matches. The CDR3 loop is CAWSLLAREETQYF. The CDR3 bases are TGTGCCTGGAGCCTACTAGCGAGGGAAGAGACCCAGTACTTC.

This clonotype was detected a few times. The chain is built from TRBV7-2 and TRBJ1-1; D may be TRBD1 (6 bases). Germline lookup yields CDR1 SGHTA and CDR2 FQGNSA. Trimming left V 0 bases short and J 3 bases short, with 11 bases between. There are 15 residues in the CDR3. This CDR3 reads CASSLADRGDTEAFF. The DNA of the CDR3 is TGTGCCAGCAGCTTAGCGGACAGAGGGGACACTGAAGCTTTCTTT. The full variable domain, its missing parts supplied by reference TRBV7-2 and TRBJ1-1, is GAGVSQSPSNKVTEKGKDVELRCDPISGHTALYWYRQSLGQGLEFLIYFQGNSAPDKSGLPSDRFSAERTGGSVSTLTIQRTQQEDSAVYLCASSLADRGDTEAFFGQGTRLTVV.

This clonotype was counted a single time. J is TRBJ1-5 and V is TRBV10-3; a weak D match, TRBD1 (5 bases). Germline lookup yields CDR1 ENHRY and CDR2 SYGVKD. This CDR3 spans 14 amino acids. V was trimmed by 4 bases and J by 2 bases, leaving 9 bases between them. The CDR3 coding sequence is TGTGCCATCAGTGGAGGGGAAGGCAATCAGCCCCAGCATTTT. The encoded protein is CAISGGEGNQPQHF.